This TCR beta chain was recovered during a study of neurological immune-mediated disorders. The germline CDR1 and CDR2 sequences are SQVTM and ANQGSEA. With 6 bases clipped from V and 4 bases from J, the junction kept 8 bases outside the gene matches. This CDR3 has 15 amino acids. TCRdb re-analysed the 5' RACE reads in MiXCR, keeping a single row per CDR3 protein. The sample lists approximately 65,000 distinct CDR3 sequences; more than 4.5% were seen once. This chain links TRBV29-1 with TRBJ2-1; 11 bases agree with TRBD2. The sample comprised PBMCs. The receptor's source is a human donor with multiple sclerosis. The donor label of this sample is uncertain. The chain's CDR3 is CSVGRLAGSYNEQFF. The CDR3 DNA follows: TGCAGCGTCGGGAGACTAGCGGGGTCTTACAATGAGCAGTTCTTC.